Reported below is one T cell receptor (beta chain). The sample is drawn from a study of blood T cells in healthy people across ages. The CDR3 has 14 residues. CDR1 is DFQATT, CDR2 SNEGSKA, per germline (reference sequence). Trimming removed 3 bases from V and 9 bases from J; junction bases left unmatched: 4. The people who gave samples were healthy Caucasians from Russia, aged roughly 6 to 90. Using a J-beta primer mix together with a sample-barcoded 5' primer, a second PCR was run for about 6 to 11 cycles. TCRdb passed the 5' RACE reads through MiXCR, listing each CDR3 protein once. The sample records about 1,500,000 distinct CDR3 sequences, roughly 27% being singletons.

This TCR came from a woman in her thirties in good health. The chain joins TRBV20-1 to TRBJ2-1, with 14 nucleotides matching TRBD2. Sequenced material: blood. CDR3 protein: CSARPTSGRVEQFF. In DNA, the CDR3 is TGCAGTGCTAGGCCGACTAGCGGGAGGGTTGAGCAGTTCTTC.